Sequencing of this TCR beta chain was carried out in a study of shared clonotypes between healthy human individuals. Overall study context: Used for every donor were three CD4 naive, three CD4 memory, two CD8 naive and one CD8 memory plate.

The study's findings and limits: Larger richness was generally estimated for naive than memory subsets.

Naive CD8 cells lacked CD45RO, underwent positive selection for CCR7 and left out terminally differentiated effector memory CD45RA+ cells. Original data processing: ImmunoSEQ sequences covered only the junction and lacked quality scores; filtering therefore differed. Only in-frame clones appear in the TCRdb table, and some are missing; sequencing was by immunoSEQ multiplex PCR. D and trimming were read from the DNA, whereas the V and J calls and clone size are those reported in that table. The table includes hundreds of thousands of clones, under 95% detected once. With regard to this clone: No antigen is known for it.

Sequencing was performed on naive CD8+ T cells sorted from blood. The source of this sequence is a man aged 25 to 45 in good health.

The CDR3 DNA follows: TGTGCCAGCAGCGTCAGCGCAGGGAGCTCCTACGAGCAGTACTTC. This gives the protein CASSVSAGSSYEQYF. The chain joins TRBV9 to TRBJ2-7; D is possibly TRBD1 or TRBD2 (5 bases each). From germline, CDR1 is SGDLS and CDR2 YYNGEE. Trimming took 2 bases from V and 0 from J, leaving 12 bases between them. The CDR3 contains 15 residues.